The 24 T cell receptor beta chains presented below share a single source sample, sequenced in a study of blood T cell repertoires in COVID-19. Produced via immunoSEQ multiplex PCR; TCRdb's table is partial and in-frame only. The sample lists approximately 61,000 clones, around four fifths occurring once. Sequencing was performed on peripheral blood. Receptor source: a man aged 65 to 85 with acute or convalescent COVID-19.

V usage is TRBV24-1 and J usage is TRBJ2-7; possible D gene TRBD1, 6 bases. The CDR3 has 20 amino acids. The germline CDR1 and CDR2 sequences are KGHDR and SFDVKD. Trimming took off 5 bases at V and 1 base at J, with 29 bases between the two ends. CDR3 residues: CATSGQVSHVPEPRSYEQYF. The CDR3 DNA follows: TGTGCCACCAGTGGACAGGTTAGTCATGTTCCGGAACCTCGTTCCTACGAGCAGTACTTC.

The chain has TRBV11-2 and TRBJ1-1; 8 bases are shared with TRBD1. This CDR3 is 15 amino acids long. After removal of 7 bases from V and 1 base from J, the junction contained 8 bases not matched to a gene. Germline V gene sequence: CDR1 SGHAT, CDR2 FQNNGV. The CDR3 bases are TGTGCCAGCACCCAGGGGGCAGGGAGGAACACTGAAGCTTTCTTT. Its protein is CASTQGAGRNTEAFF.

V and J are TRBV21-1 and TRBJ2-1; the DNA was not used to check the table's D call, TRBD1. TRBV21-1 constitutes a pseudogene. The length of the CDR3 is 11 residues. The CDR3 nucleotides read TGTGCCAGCAACACAGGGAATGAGCAGTTCTTC. Amino acid sequence: CASNTGNEQFF.

The chain recombines TRBV5-6 with TRBJ2-5; weak D call: TRBD2 (5 bases). CDR1 is SGHDT, CDR2 YYEEEE, per germline. The CDR3 covers 16 residues. V was trimmed by 0 bases and J by 0 bases, leaving 12 bases between them. The CDR3 is CASSLDPTRYQETQYF. In nucleotides, the CDR3 is TGTGCCAGCAGCTTGGATCCAACTAGGTACCAAGAGACCCAGTACTTC.

The V gene is TRBV14, the J gene TRBJ1-5; D uncertain. This CDR3 is built from 14 residues. CDR1 SGHDN and CDR2 FVKESK come from the germline V gene. V lost 2 bases and J 0 bases, leaving 5 bases between the germline ends. CDR3 nucleotide sequence: TGTGCCAGCAGCCAATCTTTTAGCAATCAGCCCCAGCATTTT. This sequence encodes CASSQSFSNQPQHF. Complete variable domain (other parts from reference TRBV14 and TRBJ1-5): EAGVTQFPSHSVIEKGQTVTLRCDPISGHDNLYWYRRVMGKEIKFLLHFVKESKQDESGMPNNRFLAERTGGTYSTLKVQPAELEDSGVYFCASSQSFSNQPQHFGDGTRLSIL.

The chain recombines TRBV12-3 or TRBV12-4 with TRBJ1-6; a possible D gene is TRBD1 (5 bases). There are 13 residues in the CDR3. Trimming took off 2 bases at V and 9 bases at J, with 8 bases between the two ends. DNA for the CDR3: TGTGCCAGCAGTTTAAGGGGCTTTTCACCCCTCCACTTT. Its translation: CASSLRGFSPLHF.

This rearrangement joins TRBV27 to TRBJ2-3; 7 bases fit TRBD2. The V segment lost 1 base and the J segment 5 bases; nucleotides outside the gene matches: 12. The CDR3 totals 17 residues. Germline CDR1 MNHEY, CDR2 SMNVEV (reference sequence). DNA of the CDR3: TGTGCCAGCAGTTTATATGCCCGGCGGGGAGGGGAAGATACGCAGTATTTT. Translation gives CASSLYARRGGEDTQYF.

In its sample, this clone was seen once. The chain carries TRBV16 and TRBJ1-5; the D is unclear. The CDR3 loop spans 16 amino acids. Trimming removed 2 bases at V and 5 bases at J, with 16 bases between. Looked up from germline, CDR1 is KGHSY and CDR2 is FQNENV. CDR3 nucleotide sequence: TGTGCCAGCAGCCAACTCGAAAAAGTGGTAGATCAGCCCCAGCATTTT. Its protein product is CASSQLEKVVDQPQHF.

The chain links TRBV5-1 to TRBJ1-1, with TRBD1 matching 8 bases. The CDR3 has 15 residues. The J segment lost 11 bases and the V segment lost 0 bases, leaving 12 bases of the junction unmatched. Per the germline V gene, CDR1 is SGHRS and CDR2 is YFSETQ. The CDR3 protein is CASSLGRGQDLRAFF. The CDR3 region has the DNA TGCGCCAGCAGCTTGGGTCGGGGACAGGACCTTCGGGCTTTCTTT.

This clone was detected only once. J is TRBJ1-5 and V is TRBV19; 9 bases fit TRBD1. The CDR3 length is 15 residues. With V trimmed by 6 bases and J by 0 bases, 3 bases remained unmatched. The germline V gene has CDR1 LNHDA and CDR2 SQIVND (reference sequence). This CDR3 reads CASRDRGGSNQPQHF. DNA of the CDR3: TGTGCCAGTAGGGACAGGGGCGGTAGCAATCAGCCCCAGCATTTT.

This clone has more than one count but fewer than ten. The chain joins TRBV4-1 to TRBJ1-2; 7 positions agree with TRBD1. The CDR3 totals 13 residues. CDR1 is MGHRA and CDR2 is YSYEKL in the germline V gene. J was trimmed by 7 bases and V by 0 bases; bases with no gene match: 2. The CDR3 spells CASSQETGLGYTF. The CDR3 coding sequence is TGCGCCAGCAGCCAAGAGACAGGGCTTGGCTACACCTTC.

This clone turned up a few times. The genes are TRBV24-1 and TRBJ1-2; 12 bases map to TRBD1. The V segment lost 2 bases and the J segment 3 bases; nucleotides outside the gene matches: 9. The germline V gene encodes CDR1 KGHDR and CDR2 SFDVKD. This CDR3 has 18 amino acids. CDR3 in DNA: TGTGCCACCAGTGATTCTCCCGGGACAGGGGGCCGCGACTATGGCTACACCTTC. Translating it yields CATSDSPGTGGRDYGYTF.

This chain links TRBV2 with TRBJ2-7; 7 bases are shared with TRBD2. Germline V gene data show CDR1 as SNHLY and CDR2 as FYNNEI. The CDR3 sequence is 13 residues long. V dropped 6 bases and J dropped 3; count of bases not matched to a gene: 5. The CDR3 reads CASSGDYFYEQYF. CDR3 in DNA: TGTGCCAGCAGCGGGGACTACTTCTACGAGCAGTACTTC.

The chain joins TRBV18 to TRBJ2-6; 7 bases are shared with TRBD1. Per the germline V gene, CDR1 is KGHSH and CDR2 is LQKENI. V was pared by 3 bases and J by 0 bases, with 8 bases of the junction left unmatched. There are 18 residues in the CDR3. The CDR3 spells CASSPTLRQGSGANVLTF. In DNA form, the CDR3 reads TGTGCCAGCTCACCGACACTGCGACAGGGCTCTGGGGCCAACGTCCTGACTTTC.

V gene TRBV15 combines with J gene TRBJ1-5; 9 nucleotides line up with TRBD1. J gave up 0 bases and V 6 bases, and 6 bases lay outside the gene matches. Germline CDR1 reads LNHNV; CDR2 reads YYDKDF (reference sequence). The CDR3 totals 16 residues. CDR3 sequence: CATRAGQGYSNQPQHF. The CDR3 region has the DNA TGTGCCACCAGGGCGGGACAGGGTTATAGCAATCAGCCCCAGCATTTT.

This chain uses TRBV6-5 with TRBJ1-4; D not resolved. The length of the CDR3 is 13 residues. Germline loops: CDR1 MNHEY, CDR2 SVGAGI. The V end lost 0 bases, the J end lost 8 bases, and 7 bases lay between the germline ends. The CDR3 sequence: CASSYSGIEKLFF. For the CDR3, the DNA is TGTGCCAGCAGTTACTCCGGGATCGAAAAACTGTTTTTT.

The chain employs TRBV5-1 and TRBJ2-7; D is possibly TRBD2 (5 bases). Trimming took off 2 bases at V and 3 bases at J, with 6 bases between the two ends. Germline lookup yields CDR1 SGHRS and CDR2 YFSETQ. The CDR3 covers 12 residues. The CDR3 reads CASSFGLYEQYF. The CDR3, as DNA: TGCGCCAGCAGCTTTGGACTCTACGAGCAGTACTTC.

The chain has TRBV5-4 and TRBJ2-2, with 7 bases aligning to TRBD2. CDR3 length equals 15 residues. J lost 4 bases, V lost 1 base, and 4 bases had no gene match. The germline V gene has CDR1 SGHNT and CDR2 YYREEE (reference sequence). Here the CDR3 DNA reads TGTGCCAGCAGCTTGAACGGGGGGAGCACCGGGGAGCTGTTTTTT. This codes for CASSLNGGSTGELFF.

This chain uses TRBV19 with TRBJ2-2; 9 bases align to TRBD1. Germline loops: CDR1 LNHDA, CDR2 SQIVND (reference sequence). J was trimmed by 7 bases and V by 4 bases; bases with no gene match: 7. The CDR3 is 15 residues long. CDR3 sequence: CASSRDRDGDGELFF. Here the CDR3 DNA reads TGTGCCAGTAGTAGGGACAGGGATGGAGACGGGGAGCTGTTTTTT.

The chain uses TRBV6-5 and TRBJ2-7; tentative D call: TRBD2 (5 bases). The germline V gene has CDR1 MNHEY and CDR2 SVGAGI. V shed 6 bases and J shed 0 bases, with 12 bases lying between them. There are 14 residues in the CDR3. The CDR3 region is CASRDWTPSYEQYF. The CDR3 DNA reads TGTGCCAGCAGGGATTGGACTCCCTCCTACGAGCAGTACTTC.

The CDR3 is CATGRSDTLQYF. CDR3 bases: TGTGCGACAGGCCGCTCGGATACCTTGCAGTATTTT. The chain has TRBV12-3 or TRBV12-4 and TRBJ2-3; weak D call: TRBD1 (6 bases). The CDR3 runs to 12 residues.

This clone was recorded only once. The chain employs TRBV23-1 and TRBJ1-6; a possible D gene is TRBD1 (6 bases). TRBV23-1 falls under the ORF class, with uncertain function. The V end lost 2 bases, the J end lost 0 bases, and 14 bases lay between the germline ends. There are 18 residues in the CDR3. CDR3 DNA: TGCGCCAGCAGTCAAAGGACAGCCCAGGGCTCCTATAATTCACCCCTCCACTTT. The encoded protein is CASSQRTAQGSYNSPLHF.

Details on this clone: The sample holds other DNA sequences that translate to the same CDR3. The rearrangement uses TRBV18 and TRBJ2-1, with 8 positions matching TRBD1. CDR3 length: 15 amino acids. The germline CDR1 and CDR2 sequences are KGHSH and LQKENI. The trim removed 3 bases at V and 0 bases at J, leaving 1 base unmatched. CDR3 sequence: CASSPGTGSYNEQFF. The CDR3 region has the DNA TGTGCCAGCTCACCCGGGACAGGCTCCTACAATGAGCAGTTCTTC. Combining the CDR3 with reference TRBV18 and TRBJ2-1 gives the whole variable domain NAGVMQNPRHLVRRRGQEARLRCSPMKGHSHVYWYRQLPEEGLKFMVYLQKENIIDESGMPKERFSAEFPKEGPSILRIQQVVRGDSAAYFCASSPGTGSYNEQFFGPGTRLTVL.

The rearrangement uses TRBV19 and TRBJ2-3; 14 bases line up with TRBD2. The trim removed 7 bases at V and 2 bases at J, leaving 5 bases unmatched. Germline values: CDR1 LNHDA, CDR2 SQIVND (reference sequence). The CDR3 contains 16 residues. The CDR3 spells CASTPTSGGATDTQYF. Here the CDR3 DNA reads TGTGCCAGTACCCCGACTAGCGGGGGGGCCACAGATACGCAGTATTTT.